The 20 T cell receptor beta chains reported below all come from one sample, sequenced in a study of blood T cell repertoires in COVID-19 (dated by TCRdb to between 2020 and 2021). Libraries were prepared through the immunoSEQ multiplex PCR assay. TCRdb took this table from immuneACCESS and kept in-frame rearrangements with V and J called. Such tables lack part of the clones; where checked against another copy, unresolved V genes explain under half of the gap, and the rest is unexplained. The sample data list around 270,000 clones, and 80% to 85% of these were observed just once. The ten largest clones take up approximately 4% of the sample. What was sequenced was peripheral blood. These receptors were collected from a man in his sixties with acute or convalescent COVID-19.

The chain links TRBV3-1 (or the pseudogene TRBV3-2) to TRBJ1-4, with TRBD1 matching over 7 bases. The ends lost 6 bases at V and 0 bases at J; junction bases unmatched: 4. This CDR3 contains 15 residues. Germline CDR1 is LGHDT and CDR2 is YNNKEL (reference sequence). In nucleotides, the CDR3 is TGTGCCAGCAGTCCGGGACAGACAACTAATGAAAAACTGTTTTTT. As protein: CASSPGQTTNEKLFF.

The gene calls are TRBV11-2 and TRBJ1-2; 8 bases line up with TRBD1. Germline CDR1 reads SGHAT; CDR2 reads FQNNGV. With 5 bases clipped from V and 2 bases from J, the junction kept 7 bases outside the gene matches. The CDR3 is 15 residues long. DNA of the CDR3: TGTGCCAGCAGCCCGAGACAGGGGAGAAACTATGGCTACACCTTC. Protein sequence: CASSPRQGRNYGYTF.

The chain links TRBV7-2 to TRBJ1-2, with TRBD1 matching over 8 bases. V shed 3 bases and J 3 bases; nucleotides not matched to a gene: 3. CDR3 length: 14 amino acids. Germline CDR1 reads SGHTA; CDR2 reads FQGNSA. This chain's CDR3 is CASSLETGDYGYTF. The CDR3 nucleotides read TGTGCCAGCAGCTTGGAGACAGGGGACTATGGCTACACCTTC.

The chain couples TRBV19 to TRBJ2-1; tentative D call: TRBD2 (7 bases). The CDR3 contains 16 residues. Germline V gives CDR1 LNHDA, CDR2 SQIVND (reference sequence). The V end lost 2 bases, the J end lost 9 bases, and 20 bases lay between the germline ends. CDR3 DNA: TGTGCCAGTAGTATAAACGCGGGAGAGGGGGTAGGTGAGCAGTTCTTC. Protein product: CASSINAGEGVGEQFF.

The V and J genes are TRBV7-9 and TRBJ1-2; D may be TRBD1 (5 bases). CDR1 and CDR2 from the germline V gene are SEHNR and FQNEAQ (reference sequence). This CDR3 spans 14 amino acids. The V end was cut by 2 bases, the J end by 8 bases, with 15 bases between. The CDR3, as DNA: TGTGCCAGCAGCTTACAAGGGACTCGAGAGGGCTACACCTTC. Translation: CASSLQGTREGYTF.

The rearrangement links TRBV2 to TRBJ1-5, with D unresolved. The CDR3 length is 13 residues. CDR1 is SNHLY and CDR2 is FYNNEI in the germline V gene. The V end was cut by 4 bases, the J end by 3 bases, with 7 bases between. DNA for the CDR3: TGTGCCAGCAGTGTGGCAGACAATCAGCCCCAGCATTTT. Translated, it gives CASSVADNQPQHF.

The chain links TRBV3-1 (or the pseudogene TRBV3-2) to TRBJ1-2; D possibly corresponds to TRBD1 (6 bases). The CDR3 has 14 amino acids. The V gene's germline CDR1 is LGHDT and CDR2 YNNKEL (reference sequence). V was shortened by 0 bases and J by 6 bases, with 11 bases between the two germline ends. As DNA, the CDR3 is TGTGCCAGCAGCCAAGATAGGGGGACCCATGGCTACACCTTC. Amino acid sequence: CASSQDRGTHGYTF.

This clone was found once. The chain couples TRBV19 to TRBJ2-5, with 8 bases fitting TRBD1. V lost 3 bases to trimming and J lost 4 bases; unmatched junction nucleotides: 7. This CDR3 comprises 15 residues. Germline loops: CDR1 LNHDA, CDR2 SQIVND (reference sequence). CDR3 sequence (DNA): TGTGCCAGTAGTATTTCGGCAGGGGGCCGAGAGACCCAGTACTTC. It is translated as CASSISAGGRETQYF.

CDR3 nucleotide sequence: TGTGCCAGCAGTATAGACAGCTATGGCTACACCTTC. This encodes CASSIDSYGYTF. The chain joins TRBV2 to TRBJ1-2, with a possible D match to TRBD1 (5 bases). Germline V gene lookup returns CDR1 SNHLY and CDR2 FYNNEI. The CDR3 contains 12 residues. Trimming pared 5 bases from V and 4 bases from J, leaving 8 bases between.

This clone appeared a single time. V gene TRBV14 combines with J gene TRBJ2-3; TRBD1 is a possible D gene (5 bases). Trimming removed 1 base at V and 0 bases at J, with 11 bases between. CDR1 and CDR2 from the germline V gene are SGHDN and FVKESK. The CDR3 contains 16 residues. The CDR3 bases are TGTGCCAGCAGCCAAGGGGGCGGATATAGCACAGATACGCAGTATTTT. Protein product: CASSQGGGYSTDTQYF.

The chain carries TRBV19 and TRBJ2-6; 8 positions match TRBD1. The CDR3 sequence is 18 residues long. The V and J ends lost 8 bases and 1 base, in that order; junction bases with no gene match: 13. The V gene's germline CDR1 is LNHDA and CDR2 SQIVND (reference sequence). CDR3 loop: CASLRKAGGLSGANVLTF. The CDR3 DNA reads as TGTGCCAGTCTTAGGAAGGCAGGGGGCTTATCTGGGGCCAACGTCCTGACTTTC.

The genes are TRBV2 and TRBJ1-1; the D is unclear. Germline lookup yields CDR1 SNHLY and CDR2 FYNNEI. Trimming stripped 8 bases from V and 1 base from J, with 11 bases between. The CDR3 contains 13 residues. This CDR3 reads CASSQEQNTEAFF. CDR3 nucleotide sequence: TGTGCCAGCTCCCAAGAACAGAACACTGAAGCTTTCTTT. The complete variable domain, with remaining parts taken from reference TRBV2 and TRBJ1-1, reads EPEVTQTPSHQVTQMGQEVILRCVPISNHLYFYWYRQILGQKVEFLVSFYNNEISEKSEIFDDQFSVERPDGSNFTLKIRSTKLEDSAMYFCASSQEQNTEAFFGQGTRLTVV.

The V and J genes are TRBV11-3 and TRBJ1-1, with a tentative D call TRBD1 (6 bases). The V end was cut by 5 bases, the J end by 5 bases, with 12 bases between. Germline lookup yields CDR1 SGHNT and CDR2 YENEEA. The CDR3 spans 13 residues. This CDR3 reads CASSAGVWTEAFF. The CDR3 region has the DNA TGTGCCAGCAGCGCAGGGGTTTGGACTGAAGCTTTCTTT.

V and J are TRBV19 and TRBJ1-2; no definite D call. From germline, CDR1 is LNHDA and CDR2 SQIVND (reference sequence). CDR3 length: 12 residues. The V end lost 3 bases, the J end lost 8 bases, and 10 bases lay between the germline ends. CDR3 nucleotide sequence: TGTGCCAGTAGTATTCGCCCCTACGGCTACACCTTC. Encoded protein: CASSIRPYGYTF.

V usage is TRBV9 and J usage is TRBJ2-1; D is uncertain. Trimming pared 0 bases from V and 0 bases from J, leaving 10 bases between. Germline V lookup: CDR1 SGDLS, CDR2 YYNGEE. The CDR3 is made up of 16 amino acids. CDR3 DNA sequence: TGTGCCAGCAGCGTAGAACCCCAGGTCTCCTACAATGAGCAGTTCTTC. Protein sequence: CASSVEPQVSYNEQFF.

J is TRBJ2-7 and V is TRBV11-2; perhaps TRBD2 as D (6 bases). Germline values: CDR1 SGHAT, CDR2 FQNNGV. Trimming stripped 4 bases from V and 4 bases from J, with 17 bases between. The CDR3 loop spans 15 amino acids. The CDR3 protein is CASSSTSGVVYEQYF. The CDR3 DNA reads as TGTGCCAGCAGCTCGACTAGTGGAGTGGTATACGAGCAGTACTTC.

The genes are TRBV2 and TRBJ2-2; D not resolved. Trimming removed 4 bases at V and 1 base at J, with 4 bases between. The CDR3 spans 13 residues. Per germline, CDR1 SNHLY and CDR2 FYNNEI. The CDR3 nucleotides read TGTGCCAGCAGTGTAGAGAACACCGGGGAGCTGTTTTTT. This codes for CASSVENTGELFF.

The V and J genes are TRBV11-2 and TRBJ1-1; D gene uncertain. Looked up from germline, CDR1 is SGHAT and CDR2 is FQNNGV. The length of the CDR3 is 14 residues. V lost 5 bases and J 8 bases, leaving 18 bases between the germline ends. CDR3: CASSRTGSKEEAFF. In DNA, the CDR3 is TGTGCCAGCAGCCGTACGGGGTCCAAGGAGGAAGCTTTCTTT.

The chain uses TRBV12-5 and TRBJ1-5; TRBD1 matches at 7 bases. CDR1 is LGHNT, CDR2 FRNRAP, per germline. This CDR3 contains 14 residues. V shed 6 bases, J shed 2 bases, and the junction held 4 bases outside the gene matches. The CDR3 is CASGTGNGNQPQHF. The CDR3 DNA reads TGTGCTAGTGGGACAGGGAACGGCAATCAGCCCCAGCATTTT. The variable domain in full, completed from reference TRBV12-5 and TRBJ1-5, reads DARVTQTPRHKVTEMGQEVTMRCQPILGHNTVFWYRQTMMQGLELLAYFRNRAPLDDSGMPKDRFSAEMPDATLATLKIQPSEPRDSAVYFCASGTGNGNQPQHFGDGTRLSIL.

V and J are TRBV7-3 and TRBJ2-1; the D is unclear. There are 14 residues in the CDR3. Germline CDR1 is SGHTA and CDR2 is FQGTGA. The V and J ends lost 2 bases and 8 bases respectively, with 13 bases between them. The CDR3 DNA follows: TGTGCCAGCAGCTTAGAGGTCTCCAGCTATGAGCAGTTCTTC. It specifies CASSLEVSSYEQFF. The whole variable domain, remainder taken from reference TRBV7-3 and TRBJ2-1, is GAGVSQTPSNKVTEKGKYVELRCDPISGHTALYWYRQSLGQGPEFLIYFQGTGAADDSGLPNDRFFAVRPEGSVSTLKIQRTERGDSAVYLCASSLEVSSYEQFFGPGTRLTVL.